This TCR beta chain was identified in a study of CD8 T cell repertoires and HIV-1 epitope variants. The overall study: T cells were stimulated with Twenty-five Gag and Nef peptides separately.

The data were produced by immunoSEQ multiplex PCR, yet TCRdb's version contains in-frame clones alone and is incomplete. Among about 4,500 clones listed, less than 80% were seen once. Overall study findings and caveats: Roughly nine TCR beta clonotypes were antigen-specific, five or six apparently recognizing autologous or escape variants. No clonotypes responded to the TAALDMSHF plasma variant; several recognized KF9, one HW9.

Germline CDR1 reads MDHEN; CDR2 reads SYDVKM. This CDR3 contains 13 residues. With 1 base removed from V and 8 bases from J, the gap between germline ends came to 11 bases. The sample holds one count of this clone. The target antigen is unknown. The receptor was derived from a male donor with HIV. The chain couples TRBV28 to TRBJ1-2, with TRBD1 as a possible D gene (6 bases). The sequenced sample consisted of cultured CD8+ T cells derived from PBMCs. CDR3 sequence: CASSLYGGAGYTF. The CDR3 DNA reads TGTGCCAGCAGTTTATATGGGGGCGCGGGCTACACCTTC.